These 18 T cell receptor beta chains share one sample of origin, sequenced in a study of CD8 T cells in ankylosing spondylitis. TCRdb reprocessed the 5' RACE reads via MiXCR and lists one record per CDR3 protein. The sample lists hundreds of thousands of distinct CDR3 sequences, approximately 8.4% occurring once. The sequenced material came from blood, either unsorted or a sorted T cell fraction (not recorded which). These receptors came from a female donor with ankylosing spondylitis or in good health (not recorded which).

This clonotype was detected ten times or more. The J gene is TRBJ2-7, the V gene TRBV20-1; D gene unclear. Trimming shortened V by 1 base and J by 3 bases, and 4 bases separated the two germline ends. The CDR3 totals 11 residues. The germline V gene has CDR1 DFQATT and CDR2 SNEGSKA (reference sequence). CDR3 in amino acids: CSARADYEQYF. CDR3 DNA sequence: TGCAGTGCTAGAGCTGACTACGAGCAGTACTTC.

Note on this clonotype: Germline is not matched at one junction end, which may reflect a read error. This chain joins TRBV20-1 and TRBJ1-2; 8 nucleotides align to TRBD1. Germline CDR1 DFQATT, CDR2 SNEGSKA (reference sequence). This CDR3 comprises 17 residues. The CDR3 coding sequence is TGCTGTGCTAGAGATCCGTGGGACAGGTCGAGGCCCTATGGCTACACCTTC. Encoded protein: CCARDPWDRSRPYGYTF.

This clonotype was picked up many times. The rearrangement links TRBV12-3 or TRBV12-4 to TRBJ2-5, with TRBD2 identical over 8 bases. This CDR3 has 13 residues. V dropped 6 bases and J dropped 5; count of bases not matched to a gene: 5. The CDR3 coding sequence is TGTGCCAGCAGCTCTAGCGGGCTGGAGACCCAGTACTTC. Its translation: CASSSSGLETQYF.

This clonotype was observed many times. V usage is TRBV6-2 or TRBV6-3 and J usage is TRBJ2-1, with no clear D. Germline CDR1 reads MNHEY; CDR2 reads SVGEGT. The CDR3 consists of 12 residues. V was trimmed by 11 bases and J by 9 bases, leaving 17 bases between them. The CDR3 spells CAVGIRGAEQFF. DNA for the CDR3: TGTGCCGTAGGCATCCGAGGTGCTGAGCAGTTCTTC.

This clonotype appeared many times. V usage is TRBV20-1 and J usage is TRBJ2-3; maybe TRBD2 (6 bases). The CDR3 has 15 residues. Trimming cost V 1 base and J 3 bases, with 14 bases left between them. Germline CDR1 reads DFQATT; CDR2 reads SNEGSKA (reference sequence). CDR3 sequence: CSARAPGLRTDTQYF. As DNA, the CDR3 is TGCAGTGCTAGAGCTCCGGGACTCCGGACAGATACGCAGTATTTT.

This clonotype has a count of ten or more. The chain recombines TRBV10-3 with TRBJ2-7, with TRBD2 matching 10 bases. The CDR3 runs 14 residues. The germline CDR1 and CDR2 sequences are ENHRY and SYGVKD. Losses at the gene ends were 6 bases for V and 1 base for J; bases not matched to a gene: 3. DNA for the CDR3: TGTGCCATCAGGGGGACTAGCGAATCCTACGAGCAGTACTTC. Amino acids: CAIRGTSESYEQYF.

In this sample, this clonotype turned up a few times. The chain couples TRBV5-1 to TRBJ2-7, with unresolved D. Germline loops: CDR1 SGHRS, CDR2 YFSETQ. This CDR3 comprises 14 residues. Between the trimmed V and J ends, which lost 0 bases and 0 bases, there was a span of 7 bases. The CDR3 loop reads CASSLGADSYEQYF. The CDR3 DNA sequence: TGCGCCAGCAGCTTGGGGGCGGACTCCTACGAGCAGTACTTC.

At least ten counts were recorded for this clonotype. V and J are TRBV5-1 and TRBJ2-1, with D maybe TRBD1 (5 bases). CDR3 size: 12 residues. CDR1 is SGHRS and CDR2 is YFSETQ in the germline V gene. Trimming shortened V by 3 bases and J by 15 bases, and 16 bases separated the two germline ends. The CDR3 region has the DNA TGCGCCAGCAGCTCACGACAGTGCTTGGGGTTCTTC. Its translation: CASSSRQCLGFF.

This clonotype was found many times. The rearrangement joins TRBV4-3 to TRBJ2-7; 7 positions agree with TRBD2. The CDR3 totals 14 residues. Unmatched junction bases numbered 5, after V lost 1 base and J lost 5 bases. Germline V gene lookup returns CDR1 LGHNA and CDR2 YSLEER. CDR3 in DNA: TGCGCCAGCAGCCAAGCCAGCGGGGTCGACGAGCAGTACTTC. It specifies CASSQASGVDEQYF.

This clonotype has at least ten counts. The chain combines TRBV3-1 with TRBJ2-1; possibly TRBD1 for D (5 bases). The CDR3 is made up of 15 amino acids. The germline CDR1 and CDR2 sequences are LGHDT and YNNKEL (reference sequence). V shed 4 bases and J shed 2 bases, with 12 bases lying between them. The DNA of the CDR3 is TGTGCCAGCAGCCGAGACAGCCGTCCCTACAATGAGCAGTTCTTC. It specifies CASSRDSRPYNEQFF.

The rearrangement joins TRBV12-3 or TRBV12-4 to TRBJ1-5; D gene ambiguous. Between the trimmed V and J ends, which lost 3 bases and 7 bases, there was a span of 13 bases. The CDR3 is 14 residues long. The CDR3 DNA is TGTGCCAGCAGTTTGTTAGCACCGGGGCAGCCCCAGCATTTT. This codes for CASSLLAPGQPQHF.

This clonotype came up many times. V and J are TRBV12-3 or TRBV12-4 and TRBJ1-1; tentatively, D is TRBD1 (5 bases). The V end was cut by 2 bases, the J end by 4 bases, with 11 bases between. The CDR3 runs to 14 residues. The CDR3 DNA follows: TGTGCCAGCAGTTTATACGGGGGGGTCACTGAAGCTTTCTTT. Its translation: CASSLYGGVTEAFF.

This clonotype occurred many times. The rearrangement joins TRBV20-1 to TRBJ1-4; D unclear. V lost 6 bases and J lost 4, with 15 bases in between. Germline-derived CDR1 and CDR2 are DFQATT and SNEGSKA (reference sequence). The CDR3 totals 14 residues. As DNA, the CDR3 is TGCAGTGCGAGTCGAACAGCCGATAATGAAAAACTGTTTTTT. The encoded protein is CSASRTADNEKLFF.

This clonotype was recorded at least ten times. The chain is built from TRBV4-3 and TRBJ2-7, with D possibly being TRBD1 (8 bases). Trimming removed 5 bases at V and 4 bases at J, with 21 bases between. The CDR3 extends over 16 amino acids. Per germline, CDR1 LGHNA and CDR2 YSLEER. CDR3 amino acids: CASSYSMTGEGYEQYF. CDR3 coding DNA: TGCGCCAGCAGCTATTCGATGACAGGGGAGGGGTACGAGCAGTACTTC.

This clonotype appeared many times. The CDR3 DNA follows: TGTGCCAGCAGTTTTCGGCTAGCGGGGCCCTACGAGCAGTACTTC. Translating it yields CASSFRLAGPYEQYF. This chain links TRBV27 with TRBJ2-7; 9 bases agree with TRBD2. V lost 3 bases and J lost 2; bases outside the gene matches: 5. CDR3 length equals 15 residues. Germline V gene data show CDR1 as MNHEY and CDR2 as SMNVEV (reference sequence).

This clonotype was counted at least ten times. The rearrangement uses TRBV4-2 and TRBJ2-7, with TRBD1 matching over 9 bases. The CDR3 is made up of 16 amino acids. J was trimmed by 7 bases and V by 3 bases; bases with no gene match: 13. CDR1 and CDR2 from the germline V gene are LGHNA and YNFKEQ. The CDR3 loop is CASSHARDRVSREQYF. CDR3 nucleotide sequence: TGTGCCAGCAGCCACGCTCGGGACAGGGTATCTAGGGAGCAGTACTTC.

This clonotype was seen repeatedly, ten times or more. The genes are TRBV29-1 and TRBJ2-3, with D tentatively TRBD2 (6 bases). Deletions cut 1 base from V and 2 bases from J, with 13 bases between. Germline V CDR1 and CDR2: SQVTM, ANQGSEA. The CDR3 loop spans 15 amino acids. CDR3 nucleotide sequence: TGCAGCGTTGAAGGGGTAGCGGAATACACAGATACGCAGTATTTT. Its translation is CSVEGVAEYTDTQYF.

This clonotype was seen once. The junction departs from germline at one end; a sequencing error may be responsible. The chain joins TRBV20-1 to TRBJ2-3, with 10 bases aligning to TRBD1. This CDR3 is 17 amino acids long. Germline lookup yields CDR1 DFQATT and CDR2 SNEGSKA (reference sequence). This CDR3 is CCALGDRGIGGSHTQYF. The CDR3 DNA sequence: TGCTGTGCCCTAGGGGACAGGGGAATCGGTGGGAGCCATACGCAGTATTTT.